This T cell receptor beta chain was recorded in a study of cytomegalovirus exposure and HLA in healthy donors. Study results and caveats: A later analysis showed HLA-associated TCR beta chains outstripping equally common others in clonal expansion.

In the PCR, 60 Vbeta and 13 Jbeta primers were used. Profiled with immunoSEQ multiplex PCR; TCRdb holds only in-frame clones, not every one. The sample includes about 76,000 clones, approximately 80% of them seen just once. This clone occurred a few times. Its antigen is not identified. This CDR3 is 13 amino acids long. Germline V gene sequence: CDR1 KGHSH, CDR2 LQKENI. Deletions cut 2 bases from V and 1 base from J, with 5 bases between. The TCR comes from a woman in her forties in good health and CMV-seropositive. The rearrangement uses TRBV18 and TRBJ1-1, with D unresolved. The sequenced sample was PBMCs. The CDR3: CASSPGRNTEAFF. CDR3 coding DNA: TGTGCCAGCTCACCAGGGAGGAACACTGAAGCTTTCTTT.